Below are 22 T cell receptor beta chains sequenced from a single sample in a study of CD8+ T cells in alopecia areata. Once RNA had been extracted, it was reverse transcribed into cDNA to act as the sequencing template. Measured with immunoSEQ multiplex PCR; TCRdb has only the in-frame clones, and not every one. The sample holds 25,000 to 40,000 clones; around 80% are singletons and the top ten take about 20%. The source material was NKG2D-low CD8+ T cells sorted from blood. All receptors come from a human donor with alopecia areata.

CDR3 sequence reads: CASSQALAGGPGTQYF. The DNA of the CDR3 is TGTGCCAGCAGCCAGGCACTAGCGGGAGGGCCGGGGACCCAGTACTTC. The chain joins TRBV27 to TRBJ2-5; 13 bases map to TRBD2. CDR3 length: 16 residues. The V gene's germline CDR1 is MNHEY and CDR2 SMNVEV (reference sequence). The junction had 11 bases not matched to a gene; V was cut back by 6 bases and J by 7 bases.

This clone showed up many times. This chain connects TRBV28 to TRBJ2-7; D gene unclear. The CDR3 loop spans 11 amino acids. Trimming took 4 bases from V and 2 from J, leaving 3 bases between them. Germline CDR1 MDHEN, CDR2 SYDVKM. CDR3 sequence: CASSSAYEQYF. Here the CDR3 DNA reads TGTGCCAGCAGTTCTGCCTACGAGCAGTACTTC.

This clone was counted once. The V call is TRBV2, the J call TRBJ2-7; 7 positions match TRBD2. The CDR3 covers 15 residues. V gave up 7 bases and J gave up 0 bases; unmatched junction bases: 9. Per germline, CDR1 SNHLY and CDR2 FYNNEI. CDR3 region: CASMAEAGSSYEQYF. The CDR3 DNA follows: TGTGCCAGCATGGCAGAAGCGGGAAGCTCCTACGAGCAGTACTTC.

The chain links TRBV27 to TRBJ2-7; perhaps D is TRBD1 or TRBD2 (5 bases each). The CDR3 has 13 amino acids. Germline V lookup: CDR1 MNHEY, CDR2 SMNVEV (reference sequence). Trimming removed 3 bases at V and 3 bases at J, with 9 bases between. CDR3 residues: CASSFRGDYEQYF. The CDR3 nucleotides read TGTGCCAGCAGTTTCCGGGGCGACTACGAGCAGTACTTC.

CDR3: CASSEYSGERDNEQFF. The CDR3 DNA is TGTGCCAGCAGTGAATATAGCGGGGAAAGGGACAATGAGCAGTTCTTC. The chain joins TRBV25-1 to TRBJ2-1; 8 bases align to TRBD2. Germline-derived CDR1 and CDR2 are MGHDK and SYGVNS. The V gene end was trimmed by 0 bases and the J gene end by 5 bases; junction bases not matched to a gene: 6. This CDR3 region has 16 residues.

The chain combines TRBV27 with TRBJ2-7; 12 bases agree with TRBD2. Germline CDR1 is MNHEY and CDR2 is SMNVEV (reference sequence). This CDR3 contains 14 residues. After removal of 4 bases from V and 4 bases from J, the junction contained 2 bases not matched to a gene. For the CDR3, the DNA is TGTGCCAGCAGTTCTAGCGGGAGGGCGTACGAGCAGTACTTC. This translates into CASSSSGRAYEQYF.

This clone is labeled as medium-sized. At one of its ends the junction is not consistent with the germline gene, which may arise from a read error. This chain joins TRBV7-2 and TRBJ2-7, with no clear D. This CDR3 is built from 13 residues. From germline, CDR1 is SGHTA and CDR2 FQGNSA. The CDR3 DNA is TGTGCCAGCAGCGTAGCCCAAACCTACGAGCAGTACTTC. Translation: CASSVAQTYEQYF.

This rearrangement joins TRBV25-1 to TRBJ2-7; 9 positions agree with TRBD2. CDR3 length equals 18 residues. Germline loops: CDR1 MGHDK, CDR2 SYGVNS. J gave up 1 base and V 2 bases, and 12 bases lay outside the gene matches. The CDR3 region is CASSEMGRASGTSYEQYF. The CDR3 region has the DNA TGTGCCAGCAGTGAAATGGGGCGGGCTAGCGGGACTTCCTACGAGCAGTACTTC.

The chain joins TRBV28 to TRBJ2-5, with 9 bases that match TRBD1. Germline CDR1 is MDHEN and CDR2 is SYDVKM. J lost 5 bases, V lost 11 bases, and 6 bases had no gene match. The CDR3 totals 12 residues. The CDR3 coding sequence is TGTGCCTCCCGGGACAGGGATGAGACCCAGTACTTC. It translates to CASRDRDETQYF.

V usage is TRBV30 and J usage is TRBJ2-7; D is perhaps TRBD1 (6 bases). Trimming left V 7 bases short and J 3 bases short, with 13 bases between. This CDR3 has 12 amino acids. Germline V gene lookup returns CDR1 GTSNPN and CDR2 SVGIG (reference sequence). CDR3: CAFNTGNYEQYF. CDR3 DNA: TGTGCCTTTAATACAGGGAACTACGAGCAGTACTTC.

The chain carries TRBV29-1 and TRBJ1-2, with D unresolved. V lost 5 bases and J lost 6, with 10 bases in between. The CDR3 is 11 residues long. The germline CDR1 and CDR2 sequences are SQVTM and ANQGSEA. CDR3 DNA: TGCAGCGTTCCGGACGGAGATGGCTACACCTTC. It specifies CSVPDGDGYTF.

The chain carries TRBV7-8 and TRBJ1-5; a weak D match, TRBD1 (6 bases). The CDR3 covers 12 residues. Germline CDR1 and CDR2: SGHVS and FQNEAQ. The V and J ends lost 4 bases and 11 bases respectively, with 12 bases between them. CDR3 in DNA: TGTGCCAGCAGCTCACCGGGACACTCCCAGCATTTT. Translation: CASSSPGHSQHF.

The chain employs TRBV27 and TRBJ2-7; TRBD2 is a possible D gene (5 bases). Per germline, CDR1 MNHEY and CDR2 SMNVEV (reference sequence). V was cut by 3 bases and J by 3 bases, with 12 bases left in between. The CDR3 totals 14 residues. CDR3 loop: CASSFEGHHYEQYF. CDR3 sequence (DNA): TGTGCCAGCAGTTTTGAGGGCCACCACTACGAGCAGTACTTC.

The table lists this clone with a count of one. The chain is built from TRBV4-1 and TRBJ2-7, with D perhaps assigned TRBD1 or TRBD2 (5 bases each). Trimming shortened V by 4 bases and J by 3 bases, and 16 bases separated the two germline ends. CDR3 length: 15 amino acids. Germline V lookup: CDR1 MGHRA, CDR2 YSYEKL. The CDR3 DNA is TGCGCCAGCAGCCTCAGAGGGGACCCCCTCTACGAGCAGTACTTC. Residues: CASSLRGDPLYEQYF.

The chain carries TRBV19 and TRBJ2-7; no reliable D call. Germline CDR1 is LNHDA and CDR2 is SQIVND (reference sequence). This CDR3 has 12 residues. The ends were cut back, 6 bases at V and 4 bases at J, with 10 bases in the middle. CDR3 protein: CASSPGIYEQYF. The CDR3, as DNA: TGTGCCAGTAGCCCTGGGATTTACGAGCAGTACTTC.

This clone was counted only a few times. V usage is TRBV7-9 and J usage is TRBJ1-5; D possibly corresponds to TRBD1 (6 bases). This CDR3 is built from 14 residues. V gave up 2 bases and J gave up 4 bases, with 9 bases separating them. Germline lookup yields CDR1 SEHNR and CDR2 FQNEAQ (reference sequence). Written as DNA, the CDR3 is TGTGCCAGCAGCTTAAGTACAGGGAATCAGCCCCAGCATTTT. The encoded protein is CASSLSTGNQPQHF. The full variable domain, its missing parts supplied by reference TRBV7-9 and TRBJ1-5, is DTGVSQNPRHKITKRGQNVTFRCDPISEHNRLYWYRQTLGQGPEFLTYFQNEAQLEKSRLLSDRFSAERPKGSFSTLEIQRTEQGDSAMYLCASSLSTGNQPQHFGDGTRLSIL.

The chain combines TRBV6-5 with TRBJ2-1; D could derive from TRBD1 or TRBD2 (6 bases each). The CDR3 extends over 14 amino acids. The V gene lost 7 bases and the J gene lost 8 bases, with 18 bases spanning the gap. CDR1 is MNHEY, CDR2 SVGAGI, per germline. CDR3 in amino acids: CASNNGPGDYEQFF. In nucleotides, the CDR3 is TGTGCCAGCAACAACGGTCCAGGGGACTATGAGCAGTTCTTC.

The genes are TRBV29-1 and TRBJ2-1, with a tentative D call TRBD2 (6 bases). The CDR3 loop spans 15 amino acids. CDR1 and CDR2 (germline): SQVTM, ANQGSEA. The ends were cut back, 0 bases at V and 4 bases at J, with 13 bases in the middle. The CDR3 is CSVEDRRTTYNEQFF. The CDR3 coding sequence is TGCAGCGTTGAAGATCGACGGACTACATACAATGAGCAGTTCTTC.

The chain's CDR3 is CASTPGQGLYNEQFF. The CDR3 DNA follows: TGTGCCAGCACCCCGGGACAGGGGTTATACAATGAGCAGTTCTTC. This sequence joins TRBV6-5 and TRBJ2-1, with 10 bases identical to TRBD1. The CDR3 is 15 amino acids. Per germline, CDR1 MNHEY and CDR2 SVGAGI. Trimming cost V 7 bases and J 4 bases; bases outside gene matches: 7.

As DNA, the CDR3 is TGCAGCGTACCCGGGACGGTTGAAGCTTTCTTT. Translation gives CSVPGTVEAFF. The rearrangement links TRBV29-1 to TRBJ1-1; maybe TRBD1 (5 bases). Germline CDR1 and CDR2: SQVTM and ANQGSEA. V was shortened by 6 bases and J by 7 bases, with 12 bases between the two germline ends. The CDR3 contains 11 residues.

The rearrangement links TRBV30 to TRBJ1-5; 9 bases are shared with TRBD1. The CDR3 has 14 amino acids. Germline CDR1 GTSNPN, CDR2 SVGIG (reference sequence). V shed 3 bases and J 7 bases; nucleotides not matched to a gene: 7. The CDR3 here is CAWSSGTGNQPQHF. The CDR3 DNA follows: TGTGCCTGGAGCTCCGGGACAGGGAACCAGCCCCAGCATTTT.

The chain employs TRBV2 and TRBJ1-1; D is ambiguous. This CDR3 comprises 12 residues. Trimming removed 6 bases at V and 10 bases at J, with 15 bases between. CDR1 and CDR2 (germline): SNHLY, FYNNEI. CDR3 amino acids: CASRDRSGGAFF. For the CDR3, the DNA is TGTGCCAGCAGAGACCGTTCCGGTGGAGCTTTCTTT. Based on the CDR3 plus reference TRBV2 and TRBJ1-1, the full variable domain is EPEVTQTPSHQVTQMGQEVILRCVPISNHLYFYWYRQILGQKVEFLVSFYNNEISEKSEIFDDQFSVERPDGSNFTLKIRSTKLEDSAMYFCASRDRSGGAFFGQGTRLTVV.